A single sample gave rise to the 16 T cell receptor beta chains below, sequenced in a study of T cell repertoires in cytomegalovirus infection. TCRdb analysed the reads with MiXCR anew, one entry per CDR3 protein. The sample contains roughly 600,000 distinct CDR3 sequences, 20% to 30% of which appear only once. Sequenced sample: CD8+ T cells from PBMCs. The receptors originated from a human donor in good health (CMV status not recorded). Some clones in this sample may be carry-over from other donors' samples.

This clonotype was found many times. The chain employs TRBV7-9 and TRBJ2-3, with 12 bases lining up with TRBD2. This CDR3 is 17 amino acids long. Germline loops: CDR1 SEHNR, CDR2 FQNEAQ (reference sequence). V trimming: 4 bases; J trimming: 2 bases; junction bases outside the gene matches: 7. The CDR3 protein is CASSSRLAGEHTDTQYF. CDR3 DNA sequence: TGTGCCAGCAGCTCCCGACTAGCGGGGGAGCACACAGATACGCAGTATTTT.

This rearrangement joins TRBV28 to TRBJ2-7; maybe TRBD1 (5 bases). There are 16 residues in the CDR3. The V gene lost 6 bases and the J gene lost 2 bases, with 20 bases spanning the gap. Germline CDR1 MDHEN, CDR2 SYDVKM. The CDR3 DNA is TGTGCCAGCAGCCCGTTGACAGCACTAATTCCCTACGAGCAGTACGTC. Encoded protein: CASSPLTALIPYEQYV.

The CDR3 sequence: CASSHGPLGQELFF. For the CDR3, the DNA is TGTGCCAGCAGCCACGGACCCCTAGGACAAGAGCTGTTTTTT. The rearrangement joins TRBV14 to TRBJ2-2, with a possible D match to TRBD1 (5 bases). Germline-derived CDR1 and CDR2 are SGHDN and FVKESK. The ends were cut back, 3 bases at V and 11 bases at J, with 16 bases in the middle. This CDR3 comprises 14 residues.

This clonotype has more than one count but fewer than ten. The chain carries TRBV6-5 and TRBJ2-1; TRBD1 might be the D (6 bases). The CDR3 sequence is 11 residues long. Germline assignment: CDR1 MNHEY and CDR2 SVGAGI. With 4 bases removed from V and 10 bases from J, the gap between germline ends came to 8 bases. The CDR3 here is CASSFTGEQFF. In DNA, the CDR3 is TGTGCCAGCAGTTTTACAGGGGAGCAGTTCTTC.

V and J are TRBV7-4 and TRBJ2-7; 10 bases map to TRBD2. The CDR3 contains 15 residues. Germline loops: CDR1 SGHVT, CDR2 SQSDAQ. The junction had 6 bases not matched to a gene; V was cut back by 5 bases and J by 2 bases. CDR3 DNA sequence: TGTGCCAGCAGCACCTTAGCGGGGGGCGCCTACGAGCAGTACTTC. It codes for CASSTLAGGAYEQYF.

The chain joins TRBV28 to TRBJ2-1; perhaps TRBD1 as D (6 bases). The CDR3 totals 14 residues. CDR1 is MDHEN and CDR2 is SYDVKM in the germline V gene. V lost 3 bases and J lost 4, with 10 bases in between. CDR3 in amino acids: CASSFGQYYNEQFF. The CDR3 nucleotides read TGTGCCAGCAGTTTCGGACAGTATTACAATGAGCAGTTCTTC. Variable domain in full (rest from reference TRBV28 and TRBJ2-1): DVKVTQSSRYLVKRTGEKVFLECVQDMDHENMFWYRQDPGLGLRLIYFSYDVKMKEKGDIPEGYSVSREKKERFSLILESASTNQTSMYLCASSFGQYYNEQFFGPGTRLTVL.

This chain connects TRBV29-1 to TRBJ2-5, with 8 bases fitting TRBD2. The CDR3 totals 15 residues. After removal of 3 bases from V and 2 bases from J, the junction contained 8 bases not matched to a gene. CDR1 and CDR2 from the germline V gene are SQVTM and ANQGSEA. CDR3 coding DNA: TGCAGCGTTGATGGGCGCCCTAGCGGGCAAGAGACCCAGTACTTC. Translation gives CSVDGRPSGQETQYF.

This chain joins TRBV29-1 and TRBJ2-7; D might be TRBD1 (5 bases). Trimming removed 0 bases at V and 0 bases at J, with 6 bases between. The V gene's germline CDR1 is SQVTM and CDR2 ANQGSEA. This CDR3 has 13 amino acids. CDR3 region: CSVEEQASYEQYF. In DNA form, the CDR3 reads TGCAGCGTTGAAGAACAGGCCTCCTACGAGCAGTACTTC.

V usage is TRBV28 and J usage is TRBJ1-5; D gene unclear. This CDR3 contains 14 residues. The V and J ends lost 1 base and 2 bases respectively, with 6 bases between them. CDR1 is MDHEN, CDR2 SYDVKM, per germline. CDR3 protein: CASSLLAGNQPQHF. CDR3 DNA: TGTGCCAGCAGTTTATTGGCAGGCAATCAGCCCCAGCATTTT. Together with reference TRBV28 and TRBJ1-5, the CDR3 gives the full variable domain: DVKVTQSSRYLVKRTGEKVFLECVQDMDHENMFWYRQDPGLGLRLIYFSYDVKMKEKGDIPEGYSVSREKKERFSLILESASTNQTSMYLCASSLLAGNQPQHFGDGTRLSIL.

As for this clonotype: One end of the junction does not line up with germline, which may come from a read error. The rearrangement links TRBV28 to TRBJ2-3; the match to TRBD2 covers 7 bases. This CDR3 comprises 14 residues. CDR1 is MDHEN, CDR2 SYDVKM, per germline. This CDR3 is CANSLGTGGDTQYF. The CDR3 nucleotides are TGTGCCAACAGTCTCGGGACGGGAGGAGATACGCAGTATTTT.

V and J are TRBV7-9 and TRBJ1-4; D uncertain. Between the trimmed V and J ends, which lost 3 bases and 3 bases, there was a span of 5 bases. The CDR3 runs to 13 residues. Per the germline V gene, CDR1 is SEHNR and CDR2 is FQNEAQ (reference sequence). DNA for the CDR3: TGTGCCAGCAGCTTTTGGTCTAATGAAAAACTGTTTTTT. The encoded protein is CASSFWSNEKLFF.

This CDR3 is CSARHPENTEAFF. The CDR3 region has the DNA TGCAGTGCTAGACATCCAGAGAACACTGAAGCTTTCTTT. V usage is TRBV20-1 and J usage is TRBJ1-1; D gene unclear. The germline V and J ends were trimmed by 2 bases and 1 base, with 8 bases remaining between them. Germline CDR1 reads DFQATT; CDR2 reads SNEGSKA (reference sequence). The length of the CDR3 is 13 residues.

This chain uses TRBV14 with TRBJ2-2; either TRBD1 or TRBD2 may fit D (6 bases each). The germline CDR1 and CDR2 sequences are SGHDN and FVKESK. The CDR3 length is 15 residues. The ends were cut back, 2 bases at V and 5 bases at J, with 12 bases in the middle. The CDR3 spells CASSQPRGRTGELFF. In DNA form, the CDR3 reads TGTGCCAGCAGCCAACCTAGGGGGAGGACCGGGGAGCTGTTTTTT.

This clonotype was counted between two and nine times. The V gene is TRBV4-2, the J gene TRBJ1-5; D may be TRBD1 (5 bases). This CDR3 is 16 amino acids long. The ends were cut back, 0 bases at V and 6 bases at J, with 15 bases in the middle. The germline V gene has CDR1 LGHNA and CDR2 YNFKEQ. CDR3 sequence (DNA): TGTGCCAGCAGCCAAGAACAGGACCTACCTAGTCAGCCCCAGCATTTT. It translates to CASSQEQDLPSQPQHF.

This clonotype was detected many times. The chain combines TRBV7-8 with TRBJ1-1; no definite D call. The V end was cut by 6 bases, the J end by 1 base, with 18 bases between. The CDR3 is made up of 16 amino acids. Germline CDR1 and CDR2: SGHVS and FQNEAQ. In DNA, the CDR3 is TGTGCCAGCAGTCGAACGACGGCCCCCTCGAACACTGAAGCTTTCTTT. As protein: CASSRTTAPSNTEAFF.

Concerning this clonotype itself: A much more abundant neighbour one base away suggests this may be a read error. The chain carries TRBV7-8 and TRBJ2-6, with 9 bases identical to TRBD1. The germline V gene encodes CDR1 SGHVS and CDR2 FQNEAQ. The CDR3 length is 19 residues. CDR3: CANSLLNRGRLAGANVLTF. The CDR3 DNA is TGTGCCAACAGCTTACTAAACAGGGGGCGTCTGGCTGGGGCCAACGTCCTGACTTTC. The variable domain in full, completed from reference TRBV7-8 and TRBJ2-6, reads GAGVSQSPRYKVAKRGQDVALRCDPISGHVSLFWYQQALGQGPEFLTYFQNEAQLDKSGLPSDRFFAERPEGSVSTLKIQRTQQEDSAVYLCANSLLNRGRLAGANVLTFGAGSRLTVL.